The subject of this entry is one T cell receptor beta chain. Its antigen remains unidentified. This sample was taken from a study of OX40 agonist ivuxolimab in advanced cancers. The overall study: Patients received intravenous ivuxolimab every 2 weeks at 0.01 to 10 mg/kg. Study-level results: Clonal expansion was among the lowest in partial responders at 0.1-3.0 mg/kg, especially CD8+.

CDR3 length equals 15 residues. Germline V CDR1 and CDR2: LNHDA, SQIVND (reference sequence). The ends lost 7 bases at V and 6 bases at J; junction bases unmatched: 12. Data came from immunoSEQ multiplex PCR; TCRdb stores just in-frame clones and leaves some out. The profile shows 80,000 to 95,000 clones, around 90% of them singletons. This TCR was recovered from an adult with an advanced solid tumor such as melanoma, head and neck, liver or kidney cancer. This specimen was CD4+ or CD8+ T cells sorted from blood, taken in a trial of the OX40 agonist ivuxolimab. This chain uses TRBV19 with TRBJ2-7, with 10 bases that match TRBD1. CDR3 DNA sequence: TGTGCCAGTAAAACGACAGGGGGCGTTTATGGCGAGCAGTACTTC. Translating gives CASKTTGGVYGEQYF.